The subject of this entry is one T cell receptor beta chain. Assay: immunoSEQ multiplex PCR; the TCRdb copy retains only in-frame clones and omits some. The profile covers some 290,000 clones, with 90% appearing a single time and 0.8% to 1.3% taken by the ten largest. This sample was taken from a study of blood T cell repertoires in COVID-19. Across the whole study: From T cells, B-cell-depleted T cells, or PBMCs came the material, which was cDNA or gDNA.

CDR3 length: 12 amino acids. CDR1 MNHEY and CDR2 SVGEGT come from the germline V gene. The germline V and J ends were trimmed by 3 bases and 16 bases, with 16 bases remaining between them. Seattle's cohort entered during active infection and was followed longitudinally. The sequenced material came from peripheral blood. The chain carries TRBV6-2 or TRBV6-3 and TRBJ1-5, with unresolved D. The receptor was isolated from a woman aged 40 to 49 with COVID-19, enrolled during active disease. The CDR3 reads CASSYPDPLNHF. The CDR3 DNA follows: TGTGCCAGCAGTTATCCCGACCCACTAAACCATTTT.